Ten or more counts support the clone carrying this T cell receptor (beta chain). What it binds is not known. For the second PCR, which ran for about 7 to 11 cycles, a sample-barcoded 5' primer and a J-beta primer mix were used. MiXCR, applied by TCRdb to the 5' RACE reads, yields one record per CDR3 protein. The repertoire holds some 890,000 distinct CDR3 sequences, with around 29% as singletons. This sample stems from a study of blood T cells in healthy people across ages. General study findings and limits: Per million T cells, TCR beta diversity dropped roughly linearly as age increased. It was not possible, with unsorted PBMCs, to conclusively compare naive and antigen-experienced cells.

The junction had 5 bases not matched to a gene; V was cut back by 2 bases and J by 5 bases. The CDR3 extends over 14 amino acids. Per the germline V gene, CDR1 is ENHRY and CDR2 is SYGVKD. The sample also formed part of further work on T cells of mothers and their children.

Input material: blood. The sequence was collected from a woman in her forties in good health. The V call is TRBV10-3, the J call TRBJ2-5; 7 bases match TRBD1. CDR3 in DNA: TGTGCCATCAGTGAGAGAGAACAGGGGGAGACCCAGTACTTC. Encoded protein: CAISEREQGETQYF.